The TCR beta chain described here comes from a study of blood T cell repertoires in COVID-19. The CDR3 totals 17 residues. V trimming: 7 bases; J trimming: 3 bases; junction bases outside the gene matches: 10. CDR1 and CDR2 from the germline V gene are SNHLY and FYNNEI. In the original analysis: By means of reference gene primer amplification, nucleated cell counts were estimated. Clones were read by immunoSEQ multiplex PCR, and TCRdb kept only the in-frame ones, dropping some. For V, J and clone size, that table is used; D and trimming come from the DNA. The sample consists of around 95,000 clones, 85% of them appearing once.

The rearrangement links TRBV2 to TRBJ2-4, with 12 nucleotides matching TRBD2. Sequencing was performed on peripheral blood. The TCR comes from a man aged 45-65 years with active or convalescent COVID-19. The CDR3 here is CASMSSSGRGDKNIQYF. CDR3 in DNA: TGTGCCAGCATGTCGTCTAGCGGGAGGGGAGACAAAAACATTCAGTACTTC.